Below, 20 T cell receptor beta chains from the same sample are listed, as sequenced in a study of post-analysis software for immune sequencing data (dated by TCRdb to the mid-2010s). Results and caveats for the whole study, not just this receptor: Significantly higher frequencies in patients than in controls were found for about 5 TRBV segments, including TRBV5-6, TRBV5-1 and TRBV20-1.

Library generation was performed with PCR. The reads were generated on an Illumina HiSeq 2500. Unique molecular identifiers were incorporated into TCR beta cDNA libraries to reduce PCR and sequencing biases. TCRdb passed the public sequencing reads through fastp at Q25 and MiXCR, retaining productive beta sequences. Rows matching on CDR3 protein sequence are summarized as one entry with the most common DNA and genes. A total of about 820,000 distinct CDR3 sequences appear in this sample, approximately 57% of them only once. The leading ten clones occupy approximately 4.3% of the sample. These receptors' targets are unknown. Input material: blood. Receptors originate from a girl under 18 with multiple sclerosis.

The rearrangement joins TRBV12-3 or TRBV12-4 to TRBJ1-2; D is perhaps TRBD1 (5 bases). V dropped 9 bases and J dropped 8 bases, with 16 bases sitting between them. The CDR3 is made up of 12 amino acids. The DNA of the CDR3 is TGTGCCAGTTGGGGAGGGACGCTCGGCTACACCTTC. Its translation: CASWGGTLGYTF.

J is TRBJ2-4 and V is TRBV7-6; TRBD2 aligns across 7 bases. Judging by the DNA end, TRBJ2-7 fits better; the J call may be wrong. The CDR3 has 15 residues. Germline V lookup: CDR1 SGHVS, CDR2 FNYEAQ. CDR3 region: CASSTRLAEAYEQYF. CDR3 in DNA: TGTGCCAGCAGCACAAGACTAGCAGAAGCCTACGAGCAGTACTTC.

This clonotype showed up just a few times. The gene calls are TRBV7-9 and TRBJ1-2, with TRBD1 matching 7 bases. Germline V gene data show CDR1 as SEHNR and CDR2 as FQNEAQ (reference sequence). V shed 5 bases, J shed 1 base, and the junction held 7 bases outside the gene matches. The CDR3 length is 15 residues. The CDR3 reads CASSPGDRSNYGYTF. CDR3 DNA sequence: TGTGCCAGCAGCCCTGGGGACAGAAGTAACTATGGCTACACCTTC.

This clonotype appeared a few times. This chain connects TRBV20-1 to TRBJ2-7, with no clear D. CDR1 and CDR2 from the germline V gene are DFQATT and SNEGSKA (reference sequence). The CDR3 is 12 residues long. Trimming pared 4 bases from V and 2 bases from J, leaving 9 bases between. CDR3 sequence (DNA): TGCAGTGCTACCCCTGGGCCCTACGAGCAGTACTTC. It yields the protein CSATPGPYEQYF.

The chain uses TRBV12-3 or TRBV12-4 and TRBJ1-2, with 9 bases matching TRBD1. This CDR3 spans 15 amino acids. J gave up 3 bases and V 1 base, and 3 bases lay outside the gene matches. The CDR3 region has the DNA TGTGCCAGCAGTTTAGATCGGACAGGGGACTATGGCTACACCTTC. Translating gives CASSLDRTGDYGYTF.

CDR3 in amino acids: CASSRGQLSYNEQFF. The CDR3 DNA sequence: TGTGCCAGCAGCCGCGGACAGTTATCCTACAATGAGCAGTTCTTC. V gene TRBV5-6 combines with J gene TRBJ2-1; a weak D match, TRBD1 (6 bases). This CDR3 comprises 15 residues. Trimming took off 4 bases at V and 1 base at J, with 12 bases between the two ends. Germline loops: CDR1 SGHDT, CDR2 YYEEEE.

This clonotype was recorded once. The chain uses TRBV12-3 or TRBV12-4 and TRBJ2-3, with 13 positions matching TRBD2. V gave up 6 bases and J gave up 4 bases; unmatched junction bases: 7. This CDR3 region has 16 residues. The CDR3 sequence: CASRPVLAGGSDTQYF. DNA of the CDR3: TGTGCCAGCAGACCTGTACTAGCGGGAGGGTCAGATACGCAGTATTTT.

V gene TRBV15 combines with J gene TRBJ2-7, with D perhaps matching TRBD2 (6 bases). The CDR3 consists of 13 residues. V lost 5 bases and J 6 bases, leaving 14 bases between the germline ends. Germline CDR1 LNHNV, CDR2 YYDKDF (reference sequence). CDR3 coding DNA: TGTGCCACCAGCGGAGGGGTAACTAGCGAGCAGTACTTC. It translates to CATSGGVTSEQYF.

At least ten counts were recorded for this clonotype. The chain employs TRBV12-3 or TRBV12-4 and TRBJ2-7; 8 nucleotides line up with TRBD1. The V segment lost 6 bases and the J segment 4 bases; nucleotides outside the gene matches: 8. This CDR3 has 14 residues. CDR3 bases: TGTGCCAGCAGCAGCTCAGGGGGCTCATACGAGCAGTACTTC. It is translated as CASSSSGGSYEQYF.

The V and J genes are TRBV5-1 and TRBJ1-1; weak D call: TRBD1 (5 bases). Looked up from germline, CDR1 is SGHRS and CDR2 is YFSETQ. Trimming pared 1 base from V and 5 bases from J, leaving 18 bases between. There are 16 residues in the CDR3. The CDR3, as DNA: TGCGCCAGCAGCTTGAGGCGAGCATCCGGGGGGACTGAAGCTTTCTTT. Residues: CASSLRRASGGTEAFF.

V gene TRBV5-1 combines with J gene TRBJ2-1, with D perhaps matching TRBD1 (5 bases). The CDR3 loop spans 13 amino acids. Germline CDR1 SGHRS, CDR2 YFSETQ. The V gene lost 0 bases and the J gene lost 14 bases, with 15 bases spanning the gap. Here the CDR3 reads CASSLDTVKGKFF. The CDR3 DNA sequence: TGCGCCAGCAGCTTGGATACTGTCAAGGGGAAGTTCTTC.

The chain couples TRBV20-1 to TRBJ2-7, with no clear D. The CDR3 totals 11 residues. Trimming took off 2 bases at V and 7 bases at J, with 9 bases between the two ends. Germline CDR1 and CDR2: DFQATT and SNEGSKA (reference sequence). CDR3 coding DNA: TGCAGTGCTAGAACTCCTGCGGAGCAGTACTTC. Its translation is CSARTPAEQYF.

J is TRBJ1-2 and V is TRBV20-1, with D hard to call. CDR1 DFQATT and CDR2 SNEGSKA come from the germline V gene (reference sequence). Trimming left V 8 bases short and J 0 bases short, with 16 bases between. CDR3 length: 14 amino acids. The DNA of the CDR3 is TGCAGTCTTCCGGAAGGCCCCTCTAACTATGGCTACACCTTC. It translates to CSLPEGPSNYGYTF.

V gene TRBV29-1 combines with J gene TRBJ2-5, with unresolved D. Germline CDR1 is SQVTM and CDR2 is ANQGSEA. Trimming pared 4 bases from V and 4 bases from J, leaving 10 bases between. The length of the CDR3 is 12 residues. The CDR3 DNA is TGCAGCGTTGGGCTAGGCGGAGAGACCCAGTACTTC. The encoded protein is CSVGLGGETQYF.

V is TRBV10-3 and J is TRBJ2-1, with D unclear. CDR1 is ENHRY, CDR2 SYGVKD, per germline. CDR3 length equals 15 residues. Between the trimmed V and J ends, which lost 2 bases and 8 bases, there was a span of 16 bases. CDR3 nucleotides: TGTGCCATCAGTGAGCCTCGCCTACAGTGCCATGAGCAGTTCTTC. Its protein is CAISEPRLQCHEQFF.

The chain combines TRBV7-9 with TRBJ1-4; 8 bases are a match to TRBD1. Germline loops: CDR1 SEHNR, CDR2 FQNEAQ (reference sequence). J was trimmed by 7 bases and V by 5 bases; bases with no gene match: 12. The length of the CDR3 is 16 residues. CDR3 nucleotides: TGTGCCAGCAGCGGAGATCCAGGGGGCTATCGTGAAAAACTGTTTTTT. Amino acid sequence: CASSGDPGGYREKLFF.

The rearrangement joins TRBV20-1 to TRBJ2-2, with 13 bases matching TRBD2. Trimming took 3 bases from V and 5 from J; bases not matched to a gene: 0. The CDR3 contains 14 residues. Germline V lookup: CDR1 DFQATT, CDR2 SNEGSKA (reference sequence). The CDR3: CSARTSGRTGELFF. Here the CDR3 DNA reads TGCAGTGCTAGGACTAGCGGGAGGACCGGGGAGCTGTTTTTT.

The gene calls are TRBV6-5 and TRBJ2-5; D is tentatively TRBD1 or TRBD2 (6 bases each). This CDR3 spans 16 amino acids. Germline assignment: CDR1 MNHEY and CDR2 SVGAGI. Between the trimmed V and J ends, which lost 0 bases and 5 bases, there was a span of 16 bases. The CDR3 nucleotides are TGTGCCAGCAGTTACTCCCTCAGGGGAGGCGGGGAGACCCAGTACTTC. Encoded protein: CASSYSLRGGGETQYF.

The genes are TRBV5-1 and TRBJ2-3; 7 bases are shared with TRBD1. J gave up 2 bases and V 0 bases, and 6 bases lay outside the gene matches. Germline-derived CDR1 and CDR2 are SGHRS and YFSETQ. CDR3 size: 16 residues. Here the CDR3 reads CASSLEGDSHTDTQYF. The CDR3 coding sequence is TGCGCCAGCAGCTTGGAGGGGGACAGTCACACAGATACGCAGTATTTT.

The V call is TRBV5-1, the J call TRBJ2-3; D uncertain. V lost 2 bases, J lost 2 bases, and 12 bases lay in between. Germline V gene sequence: CDR1 SGHRS, CDR2 YFSETQ. CDR3 size: 15 residues. CDR3 loop: CASSLTLGSTDTQYF. DNA for the CDR3: TGCGCCAGCAGCTTAACCCTAGGTTCCACAGATACGCAGTATTTT.